The 6 T cell receptor beta chains below were found in one sample sequenced in a study of technical replicates of blood from a handful of donors. The repertoire was sequenced with immunoSEQ multiplex PCR; TCRdb's copy has only in-frame clones and lacks some. Of roughly 87,000 clones listed, 94% are singletons. The sample comprised T cells isolated from PBMCs. The source of these receptors is a human donor in good health.

The chain joins TRBV4-2 to TRBJ2-5, with D possibly matching TRBD1 (6 bases). V was shortened by 0 bases and J by 10 bases, with 9 bases between the two germline ends. The germline gives CDR1 LGHNA, CDR2 YNFKEQ. The CDR3 extends over 12 amino acids. This CDR3 is CASSQEGAYQYF. The CDR3 DNA reads TGTGCCAGCAGCCAAGAGGGGGCTTACCAGTACTTC.

The rearrangement uses TRBV20-1 and TRBJ2-7, with D possibly TRBD1 on 5 matching bases. Germline V CDR1 and CDR2: DFQATT, SNEGSKA (reference sequence). Trimming removed 5 bases from V and 7 bases from J, with 12 bases in between. The CDR3 length is 11 residues. The CDR3 reads CSASGYREQYF. The CDR3 bases are TGCAGTGCTTCAGGGTATAGGGAGCAGTACTTC.

The chain is built from TRBV12-5 and TRBJ1-1; 8 bases are a match to TRBD1. The V and J ends lost 2 bases and 5 bases, in that order; junction bases with no gene match: 4. The CDR3 sequence is 14 residues long. Germline V lookup: CDR1 LGHNT, CDR2 FRNRAP. The CDR3 sequence: CASGLQGARTEAFF. CDR3 sequence (DNA): TGTGCTAGTGGTTTGCAGGGGGCAAGAACTGAAGCTTTCTTT.

The chain joins TRBV4-1 to TRBJ1-3; D is ambiguous. Germline lookup yields CDR1 MGHRA and CDR2 YSYEKL. The CDR3 has 14 amino acids. V was pared by 5 bases and J by 2 bases, with 10 bases between. CDR3 sequence: CASSARGTGNTIYF. The CDR3 DNA follows: TGCGCCAGCAGCGCCCGGGGAACTGGAAACACCATATATTTT.

This chain joins TRBV7-7 and TRBJ2-1; TRBD2 aligns across 11 bases. The V segment lost 5 bases and the J segment 3 bases; nucleotides outside the gene matches: 6. The germline V gene has CDR1 SSHAT and CDR2 FNYEAQ (reference sequence). This CDR3 contains 16 residues. The CDR3 nucleotides are TGTGCCAGCAGCCCCGTAGCGGGAGGGCTCTACAATGAGCAGTTCTTC. As protein: CASSPVAGGLYNEQFF.

V is TRBV14 and J is TRBJ1-4; 8 bases line up with TRBD1. This CDR3 is built from 15 residues. Germline V CDR1 and CDR2: SGHDN, FVKESK. With V trimmed by 4 bases and J by 7 bases, 8 bases remained unmatched. The CDR3 DNA reads as TGTGCCAGCAGCCCTCGGACAGGGTGGGGTGAAAAACTGTTTTTT. Translating it yields CASSPRTGWGEKLFF. The full variable domain, its missing parts supplied by reference TRBV14 and TRBJ1-4, is EAGVTQFPSHSVIEKGQTVTLRCDPISGHDNLYWYRRVMGKEIKFLLHFVKESKQDESGMPNNRFLAERTGGTYSTLKVQPAELEDSGVYFCASSPRTGWGEKLFFGSGTQLSVL.